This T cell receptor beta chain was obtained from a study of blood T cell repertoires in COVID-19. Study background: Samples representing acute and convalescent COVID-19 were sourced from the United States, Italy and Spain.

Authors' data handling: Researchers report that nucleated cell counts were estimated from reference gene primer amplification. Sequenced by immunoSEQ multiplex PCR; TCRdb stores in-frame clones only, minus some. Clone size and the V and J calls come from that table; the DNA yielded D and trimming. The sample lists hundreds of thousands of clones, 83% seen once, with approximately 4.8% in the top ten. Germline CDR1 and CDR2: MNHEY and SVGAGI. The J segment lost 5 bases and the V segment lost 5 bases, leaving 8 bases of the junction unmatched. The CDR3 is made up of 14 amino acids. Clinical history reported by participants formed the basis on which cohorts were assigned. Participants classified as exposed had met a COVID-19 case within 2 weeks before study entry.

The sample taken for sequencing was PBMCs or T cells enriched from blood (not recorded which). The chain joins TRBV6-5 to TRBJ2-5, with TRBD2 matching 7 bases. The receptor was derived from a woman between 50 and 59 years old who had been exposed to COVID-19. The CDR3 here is CASSPGLVRETQYF. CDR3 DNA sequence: TGTGCCAGCAGTCCAGGACTAGTCCGGGAGACCCAGTACTTC.